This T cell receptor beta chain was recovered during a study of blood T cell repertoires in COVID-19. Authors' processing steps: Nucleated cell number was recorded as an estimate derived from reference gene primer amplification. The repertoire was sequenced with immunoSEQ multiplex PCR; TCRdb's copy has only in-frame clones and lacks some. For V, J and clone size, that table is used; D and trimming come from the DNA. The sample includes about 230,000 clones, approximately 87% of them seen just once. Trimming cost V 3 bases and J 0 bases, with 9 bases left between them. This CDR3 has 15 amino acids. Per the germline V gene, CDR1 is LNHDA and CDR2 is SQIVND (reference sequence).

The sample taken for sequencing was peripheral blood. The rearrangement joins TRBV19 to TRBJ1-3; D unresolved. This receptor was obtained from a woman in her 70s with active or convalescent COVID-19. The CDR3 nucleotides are TGTGCCAGTAGTATCGGGATCGCCTCTGGAAACACCATATATTTT. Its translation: CASSIGIASGNTIYF. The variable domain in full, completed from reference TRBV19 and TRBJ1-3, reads DGGITQSPKYLFRKEGQNVTLSCEQNLNHDAMYWYRQDPGQGLRLIYYSQIVNDFQKGDIAEGYSVSREKKESFPLTVTSAQKNPTAFYLCASSIGIASGNTIYFGEGSWLTVV.